Below are 10 T cell receptor beta chains sequenced from a single sample in a study of Ad26.COV2.S vaccination and SARS-CoV-2 variants. The treatment is: some 20 received Ad26.COV2.S at low or high dose, single or two shots; five or six received placebo; per-sample allocation not given. After the first vaccine or placebo injection, samples were drawn on day 63. TCRdb's table, derived via immunoSEQ multiplex PCR, lists solely in-frame clones and lacks some. This table has over 400,000 clones, less than 95% appearing once. Material: peripheral blood, obtained in a trial of Ad26.COV2.S vaccine versus placebo. The receptors come from a person between 18 and 59 years old who received the Ad26.COV2.S COVID-19 vaccine or a placebo.

The gene calls are TRBV6-2 or TRBV6-3 and TRBJ2-3; D gene uncertain. This CDR3 is 15 amino acids long. Trimming removed 5 bases from V and 2 bases from J, with 14 bases in between. Per the germline V gene, CDR1 is MNHEY and CDR2 is SVGEGT. The CDR3 DNA follows: TGTGCCAGCAGTGACATTGAGGCTTTCACAGATACGCAGTATTTT. The encoded protein is CASSDIEAFTDTQYF.

The chain links TRBV6-5 to TRBJ1-2; possibly TRBD1 for D (6 bases). This CDR3 is 14 amino acids long. Per the germline V gene, CDR1 is MNHEY and CDR2 is SVGAGI. V dropped 5 bases and J dropped 6 bases, with 16 bases sitting between them. CDR3 nucleotide sequence: TGTGCCAGCAGTCACCTAGGAGGGGGGGATGGCTACACCTTC. Its protein product is CASSHLGGGDGYTF.

This chain links TRBV10-2 with TRBJ2-1, with 7 bases lining up with TRBD2. The CDR3 contains 14 residues. Germline V gene sequence: CDR1 WSHSY, CDR2 SAAADI. Trimming took 7 bases from V and 8 from J; bases not matched to a gene: 11. The CDR3 region has the DNA TGCGCCAGCATGGGGGGGGAGGTCGTGCATGAGCAGTTCTTC. The encoded protein is CASMGGEVVHEQFF.

The genes are TRBV7-3 and TRBJ2-2; TRBD1 aligns across 7 bases. V lost 5 bases, J lost 3 bases, and 3 bases stayed unmatched. This CDR3 is 14 amino acids long. Germline CDR1 reads SGHTA; CDR2 reads FQGTGA. CDR3 sequence (DNA): TGTGCCAGCAGCGAGACAGGGTACACCGGGGAGCTGTTTTTT. The encoded protein is CASSETGYTGELFF.

The chain combines TRBV4-2 with TRBJ2-1; D gene ambiguous. Germline CDR1 reads LGHNA; CDR2 reads YNFKEQ. The CDR3 length is 11 residues. The ends were cut back, 3 bases at V and 9 bases at J, with 6 bases in the middle. The CDR3 here is CASSQGGEQFF. In DNA, the CDR3 is TGTGCCAGCAGCCAGGGCGGTGAGCAGTTCTTC.

The chain employs TRBV29-1 and TRBJ2-5, with D unresolved. CDR1 SQVTM and CDR2 ANQGSEA come from the germline V gene. Trimming removed 6 bases from V and 2 bases from J, with 10 bases in between. The CDR3 runs 12 residues. CDR3 DNA sequence: TGCAGCGTGTCTTTGGAGCAAGAGACCCAGTACTTC. Translated: CSVSLEQETQYF.

Points on this clone: Distinct nucleotide sequences in the sample also encode this CDR3. The V and J genes are TRBV24-1 and TRBJ2-3; D unclear. Deletions cut 0 bases from V and 2 bases from J, with 2 bases between. This CDR3 is built from 13 residues. Germline V lookup: CDR1 KGHDR, CDR2 SFDVKD. CDR3 bases: TGTGCCACCAGTGATTTGGTCACAGATACGCAGTATTTT. It specifies CATSDLVTDTQYF.

The chain recombines TRBV15 with TRBJ1-4; 7 nucleotides line up with TRBD1. The ends lost 2 bases at V and 8 bases at J; junction bases unmatched: 8. This CDR3 region has 15 residues. Germline V gene sequence: CDR1 LNHNV, CDR2 YYDKDF (reference sequence). The CDR3 protein is CATSRSTGVDEKLFF. For the CDR3, the DNA is TGTGCCACCAGCAGATCTACAGGGGTTGACGAAAAACTGTTTTTT.

The chain couples TRBV19 to TRBJ1-2, with 11 bases lining up with TRBD1. The CDR3 contains 15 residues. The germline V gene has CDR1 LNHDA and CDR2 SQIVND (reference sequence). V dropped 6 bases and J dropped 5; count of bases not matched to a gene: 8. As DNA, the CDR3 is TGTGCCAGTAGAACCGGGACAGGGGGGGTGTATGGCTACACCTTC. Protein product: CASRTGTGGVYGYTF.

This chain's CDR3 is CASSYSRGSSAYEQYF. CDR3 DNA sequence: TGTGCCAGCAGTTACAGCAGGGGCTCTTCGGCCTACGAGCAGTACTTC. The chain recombines TRBV6-2 or TRBV6-3 with TRBJ2-7, with D possibly being TRBD1 (6 bases). Per germline, CDR1 MNHEY and CDR2 SVGEGT. The CDR3 has 16 amino acids. The V and J ends lost 2 bases and 2 bases respectively, with 16 bases between them.